These 8 T cell receptor beta chains were sequenced from one sample in a study of T cell repertoires in cytomegalovirus infection. Each CDR3 protein gets one entry after TCRdb re-called the reads with MiXCR. The table lists 700,000 to 850,000 distinct CDR3 sequences, 32% of them singletons. These receptors lack a known antigen. The sample consisted of cultured CD8+ T cells from PBMCs, taken from culture after CMV antigen stimulation. The receptors were sampled from a human donor in good health (CMV status not recorded). Some clones in this sample may be carry-over from other donors' samples.

Concerning this clonotype itself: A junction boundary mismatches the germline segment, possibly from a read error. The chain links TRBV20-1 to TRBJ1-1, with D unclear. The CDR3 is 13 amino acids. The germline V gene encodes CDR1 DFQATT and CDR2 SNEGSKA (reference sequence). CDR3 nucleotides: TGCAGTGCTCCCGGGGTTTCGAACGCTGAAGCTTTCTTT. Encoded protein: CSAPGVSNAEAFF.

The chain has TRBV4-1 and TRBJ2-7, with TRBD1 identical over 9 bases. Germline CDR1 and CDR2: MGHRA and YSYEKL. This CDR3 spans 16 amino acids. V lost 0 bases and J lost 5; bases outside the gene matches: 8. CDR3 DNA: TGCGCCAGCAGCCAAGATCCGTACAGGGGGCTGAACGAGCAGTACTTC. Protein product: CASSQDPYRGLNEQYF.

This clonotype was recorded a few times. The chain recombines TRBV5-6 with TRBJ1-5; D is unclear. Germline CDR1 is SGHDT and CDR2 is YYEEEE. V was trimmed by 2 bases and J by 0 bases, leaving 6 bases between them. This CDR3 comprises 14 residues. The CDR3 is CASSLKTSNQPQHF. The CDR3 DNA follows: TGTGCCAGCAGCTTAAAGACTAGCAATCAGCCCCAGCATTTT.

V usage is TRBV6-2 or TRBV6-3 and J usage is TRBJ1-2, with 7 bases matching TRBD1. The J segment lost 8 bases and the V segment lost 4 bases, leaving 13 bases of the junction unmatched. Per the germline V gene, CDR1 is MNHEY and CDR2 is SVGEGT. The CDR3 contains 15 residues. CDR3 loop: CASSWTGPGSGGYTF. The CDR3 bases are TGTGCCAGCAGTTGGACAGGACCTGGATCCGGGGGCTACACCTTC.

The table lists this clonotype with many counts. The chain carries TRBV7-2 and TRBJ2-1; D might be TRBD2 (5 bases). Between the trimmed V and J ends, which lost 5 bases and 0 bases, there was a span of 8 bases. The length of the CDR3 is 14 residues. The germline gives CDR1 SGHTA, CDR2 FQGNSA. DNA for the CDR3: TGTGCCAGCAGCGTCCGGGGCTCCTACAATGAGCAGTTCTTC. As protein: CASSVRGSYNEQFF. The full variable domain, rest sourced from reference TRBV7-2 and TRBJ2-1, is GAGVSQSPSNKVTEKGKDVELRCDPISGHTALYWYRQSLGQGLEFLIYFQGNSAPDKSGLPSDRFSAERTGGSVSTLTIQRTQQEDSAVYLCASSVRGSYNEQFFGPGTRLTVL.

This chain uses TRBV2 with TRBJ1-6, with D unclear. V lost 4 bases to trimming and J lost 11 bases, with 9 bases between them. The germline CDR1 and CDR2 sequences are SNHLY and FYNNEI. This CDR3 region has 12 residues. CDR3 DNA sequence: TGTGCCAGCAGTGTCTTCGGCCCACCCCTCCACTTT. Translating gives CASSVFGPPLHF.

The sample holds many counts of this clonotype. The genes are TRBV19 and TRBJ2-7; 7 bases match TRBD1. Germline CDR1 LNHDA, CDR2 SQIVND (reference sequence). The V and J ends lost 4 bases and 0 bases, in that order; junction bases with no gene match: 6. This CDR3 contains 15 residues. CDR3 DNA sequence: TGTGCCAGTAGTACGACAGGGTATCTCTCCTACGAGCAGTACTTC. This codes for CASSTTGYLSYEQYF.

The V and J genes are TRBV2 and TRBJ2-3; 12 positions agree with TRBD2. The germline V gene has CDR1 SNHLY and CDR2 FYNNEI. The V and J ends lost 7 bases and 1 base, in that order; junction bases with no gene match: 9. The CDR3 totals 17 residues. CDR3 DNA sequence: TGTGCCAGCATGGTTCCTAGCGGGGGGGTTGGCACAGATACGCAGTATTTT. Residues: CASMVPSGGVGTDTQYF.